The clone carrying this TCR beta chain was found a few times. These data are taken from a study of metastatic and nonmetastatic thyroid tumors. Ahead of thyroid surgery, no patient had received treatment of any kind. This CDR3 has 13 residues. Trimming removed 5 bases from V and 0 bases from J, with 5 bases in between. From germline, CDR1 is SGHTA and CDR2 FQGNSA. TCRdb reanalyzed the PCR reads with MiXCR. The sample holds some 10,000 clones, roughly 9.8% seen once. This chain connects TRBV7-2 to TRBJ1-5; D not resolved. The clonotype was recovered from a female donor with papillary thyroid cancer or a benign thyroid nodule (not recorded which). Some clones in this sample may be carry-over from other donors' samples. Input material: tumor tissue. CDR3 in amino acids: CASSLDSNQPQHF. CDR3 sequence (DNA): TGTGCCAGCAGCCTAGATAGCAATCAGCCCCAGCATTTT.